These T cell receptor beta chains were read from a single sample in a study of CD8 T cells in ankylosing spondylitis. TCRdb reprocessed the 5' RACE reads via MiXCR and lists one record per CDR3 protein. The table includes about 510,000 distinct CDR3 sequences, less than 6% detected once. Specimen: blood, either unsorted or a sorted T cell fraction (not recorded which). The receptors shown here come from a male donor with ankylosing spondylitis. Each CDR3 is given with its conserved first and last residue. A D gene is named only where the DNA matches it firmly. Not every row has a clone size; where given, it reads once, few, many or a size class.

j_call: TRBJ2-5
clone_size: many
v_call: TRBV7-6
d_call: .
cdr3_length: 14
cdr3_aa: CASSLEGSPETQYF
cdr3_nt: TGTGCCAGCAGCTTAGAGGGTAGCCCAGAGACCCAGTACTTC

j_call: TRBJ2-2
clone_size: many
v_call: TRBV7-2
d_call: .
cdr3_length: 15
cdr3_aa: CASSRGRRNTGELFF
cdr3_nt: TGTGCCAGCAGCCGCGGACGGAGGAACACCGGGGAGCTGTTTTTT

j_call: TRBJ1-1
clone_size: many
v_call: TRBV7-2
d_call: .
cdr3_length: 13
cdr3_aa: CASSLGVGVEAFF
cdr3_nt: TGTGCCAGCAGCTTAGGGGTAGGGGTTGAAGCTTTCTTT

j_call: TRBJ2-2
clone_size: few
v_call: TRBV14
d_call: .
cdr3_length: 16
cdr3_aa: CASSQGFQGFTGELFF
cdr3_nt: TGTGCCAGCAGCCAAGGCTTCCAGGGCTTCACCGGGGAGCTGTTTTTT

j_call: TRBJ2-7
clone_size: few
v_call: TRBV7-7
d_call: .
cdr3_length: 19
cdr3_aa: CASSLASVVPSLKFYEQYF
cdr3_nt: TGTGCTAGCAGCTTAGCGTCCGTTGTCCCCTCCTTAAAGTTCTACGAGCAGTACTTC

j_call: TRBJ2-1
clone_size: .
v_call: TRBV20-1
d_call: TRBD2
cdr3_length: 14
cdr3_aa: CSAQREVAYNEQFF
cdr3_nt: TGCAGTGCTCAGCGGGAGGTCGCCTACAATGAGCAGTTCTTC

j_call: TRBJ2-1
clone_size: many
v_call: TRBV10-3
d_call: TRBD2
cdr3_length: 14
cdr3_aa: CAISELPAGEEQFF
cdr3_nt: TGTGCCATCAGTGAGCTACCAGCGGGAGAGGAGCAGTTCTTC

j_call: TRBJ2-5
clone_size: few
v_call: TRBV20-1
d_call: TRBD2
cdr3_length: 14
cdr3_aa: CSASVSGGQETQYF
cdr3_nt: TGCAGTGCTAGCGTTAGCGGGGGCCAAGAGACCCAGTACTTC

j_call: TRBJ2-3
clone_size: many
v_call: TRBV5-1
d_call: .
cdr3_length: 16
cdr3_aa: CASSWAYTSSTDTQYF
cdr3_nt: TGCGCCAGCAGCTGGGCGTACACATCTAGCACAGATACGCAGTATTTT

j_call: TRBJ1-3
clone_size: many
v_call: TRBV12-3/TRBV12-4
d_call: TRBD1
cdr3_length: 21
cdr3_aa: CASTLPNGDRQAEDSGNTIYF
cdr3_nt: TGTGCCAGCACTTTACCGAACGGGGACAGGCAAGCAGAGGACTCTGGAAACACCATATATTTT

j_call: TRBJ2-6
clone_size: .
v_call: TRBV5-1
d_call: .
cdr3_length: 16
cdr3_aa: CASGDSLSAGANVLTF
cdr3_nt: TGCGCCAGCGGCGACAGCCTCTCAGCTGGGGCCAACGTCCTGACTTTC

j_call: TRBJ1-5
clone_size: many
v_call: TRBV6-1
d_call: .
cdr3_length: 15
cdr3_aa: CASSRTWWGNQPQHF
cdr3_nt: TGTGCCAGCAGTAGGACCTGGTGGGGCAATCAGCCCCAGCATTTT

j_call: TRBJ2-7
clone_size: many
v_call: TRBV7-2
d_call: .
cdr3_length: 13
cdr3_aa: CASSYGIPYEQYF
cdr3_nt: TGTGCCAGCAGCTACGGGATTCCCTACGAGCAGTACTTC

j_call: TRBJ2-1
clone_size: many
v_call: TRBV20-1
d_call: .
cdr3_length: 14
cdr3_aa: CSAPGQSSYNEQFF
cdr3_nt: TGCAGTGCCCCGGGCCAGAGCTCCTACAATGAGCAGTTCTTC

j_call: TRBJ2-3
clone_size: many
v_call: TRBV4-3
d_call: .
cdr3_length: 15
cdr3_aa: CASSQDLAGFVTQYF
cdr3_nt: TGCGCCAGCAGCCAAGATCTAGCAGGTTTTGTAACGCAGTATTTT

j_call: TRBJ2-1
clone_size: many
v_call: TRBV15
d_call: .
cdr3_length: 12
cdr3_aa: CATSSPRDEQFF
cdr3_nt: TGTGCCACCAGCAGCCCTAGGGACGAGCAGTTCTTC

j_call: TRBJ1-5
clone_size: many
v_call: TRBV6-1
d_call: .
cdr3_length: 14
cdr3_aa: CASSLTGFYQPQHF
cdr3_nt: TGTGCCAGCAGCCTAACAGGATTTTATCAGCCCCAGCATTTT

j_call: TRBJ2-7
clone_size: many
v_call: TRBV2
d_call: TRBD1
cdr3_length: 13
cdr3_aa: CAAFKGADYEQYF
cdr3_nt: TGTGCCGCTTTTAAGGGGGCGGATTACGAGCAGTACTTC

j_call: TRBJ2-1
clone_size: many
v_call: TRBV24-1
d_call: TRBD1
cdr3_length: 14
cdr3_aa: CATSGTGTYNEQFF
cdr3_nt: TGTGCCACCAGCGGGACAGGGACCTACAATGAGCAGTTCTTC

j_call: TRBJ1-2
clone_size: many
v_call: TRBV7-2
d_call: .
cdr3_length: 14
cdr3_aa: CASSLYDSFYGYTF
cdr3_nt: TGTGCCAGCAGCCTGTATGACAGCTTCTATGGCTACACCTTC

j_call: TRBJ2-7
clone_size: many
v_call: TRBV19
d_call: TRBD1
cdr3_length: 17
cdr3_aa: CASSKSFDRGMSYEQYF
cdr3_nt: TGTGCCAGTAGCAAGTCTTTCGACAGGGGTATGTCCTACGAGCAGTACTTC

j_call: TRBJ2-7
clone_size: few
v_call: TRBV27
d_call: .
cdr3_length: 14
cdr3_aa: CASSLSAPPYEQYF
cdr3_nt: TGTGCCAGCAGTTTATCCGCGCCTCCCTACGAGCAGTACTTC

j_call: TRBJ2-7
clone_size: many
v_call: TRBV20-1
d_call: .
cdr3_length: 13
cdr3_aa: CSARQLAAYEQYF
cdr3_nt: TGCAGTGCTAGACAACTAGCCGCCTACGAGCAGTACTTC

j_call: TRBJ2-5
clone_size: .
v_call: TRBV5-1
d_call: TRBD2
cdr3_length: 17
cdr3_aa: CASSFGSGGSLQETQYF
cdr3_nt: TGCGCCAGCAGCTTCGGCAGCGGGGGTTCCCTGCAGGAGACCCAGTACTTC

j_call: TRBJ2-3
clone_size: few
v_call: TRBV4-2
d_call: TRBD1
cdr3_length: 16
cdr3_aa: CASSRRQDRGTDTQYF
cdr3_nt: TGTGCCAGCAGCCGCCGGCAGGACAGGGGTACAGATACGCAGTATTTT

j_call: TRBJ2-1
clone_size: many
v_call: TRBV25-1
d_call: TRBD2
cdr3_length: 15
cdr3_aa: CASSEPGGRSNEQFF
cdr3_nt: TGTGCCAGCAGTGAACCGGGCGGGAGGTCCAATGAGCAGTTCTTC

j_call: TRBJ1-4
clone_size: once
v_call: TRBV18
d_call: .
cdr3_length: 14
cdr3_aa: CASSPQGRREKLFF
cdr3_nt: TGTGCCAGCTCACCACAGGGAAGGAGGGAAAAACTGTTTTTT

j_call: TRBJ2-1
clone_size: few
v_call: TRBV6-5
d_call: TRBD2
cdr3_length: 19
cdr3_aa: CASSYRGLAGEVTRNEQFF
cdr3_nt: TGTGCCAGCAGTTACCGCGGGTTAGCGGGAGAAGTTACGCGCAATGAGCAGTTCTTC

j_call: TRBJ2-3
clone_size: many
v_call: TRBV4-2
d_call: .
cdr3_length: 13
cdr3_aa: CASSQGLIDTQYF
cdr3_nt: TGTGCCAGCAGCCAAGGGCTCATAGATACGCAGTATTTT

j_call: TRBJ2-1
clone_size: many
v_call: TRBV9
d_call: TRBD2
cdr3_length: 15
cdr3_aa: CASSVGTSVDNEQFF
cdr3_nt: TGTGCCAGCAGCGTGGGGACTAGCGTCGACAATGAGCAGTTCTTC

j_call: TRBJ1-4
clone_size: many
v_call: TRBV6-5
d_call: TRBD1
cdr3_length: 15
cdr3_aa: CASSSTGTGDEKLFF
cdr3_nt: TGTGCCAGCAGTTCGACCGGGACAGGAGATGAAAAACTGTTTTTT

j_call: TRBJ2-2
clone_size: many
v_call: TRBV20-1
d_call: TRBD2
cdr3_length: 14
cdr3_aa: CSASGLRNTGELFF
cdr3_nt: TGCAGTGCGTCGGGACTAAGGAACACCGGGGAGCTGTTTTTT

j_call: TRBJ2-1
clone_size: many
v_call: TRBV7-2
d_call: .
cdr3_length: 15
cdr3_aa: CASSLNQGGLNEQFF
cdr3_nt: TGTGCCAGCAGCCTCAACCAGGGGGGGCTCAATGAGCAGTTCTTC

j_call: TRBJ1-2
clone_size: many
v_call: TRBV5-1
d_call: .
cdr3_length: 14
cdr3_aa: CASSLGRTTAGYTF
cdr3_nt: TGCGCCAGCAGCTTGGGTCGGACAACGGCTGGCTACACCTTC

j_call: TRBJ1-3
clone_size: many
v_call: TRBV29-1
d_call: .
cdr3_length: 17
cdr3_aa: CSVEDFYPDSSGNTIYF
cdr3_nt: TGCAGCGTTGAAGATTTTTACCCTGACAGCTCTGGAAACACCATATATTTT